The 29 T cell receptor beta chains below all came from one sample that was sequenced in a study of shared clonotypes between healthy human individuals. The table came from immunoSEQ multiplex PCR; TCRdb's copy has only in-frame clones and leaves some out. The table includes more than 2,000,000 clones, approximately 95% detected once. The sample taken for sequencing was naive CD4+ T cells from PBMCs. The subset here: CD45RA+ positively selected. The receptors were sampled from a man aged 18 to 35 in good health. Some clones in this sample may be carry-over from other donors' samples.

V and J are TRBV5-6 and TRBJ2-2, with 8 bases lining up with TRBD1. Trimming cost V 1 base and J 1 base; bases outside gene matches: 3. Germline V CDR1 and CDR2: SGHDT, YYEEEE. This CDR3 comprises 16 residues. DNA for the CDR3: TGTGCCAGCAGCTTGTGGGGGACAGGGAACACCGGGGAGCTGTTTTTT. Protein product: CASSLWGTGNTGELFF.

The chain carries TRBV28 and TRBJ2-4, with 7 bases aligning to TRBD1. Germline V gene lookup returns CDR1 MDHEN and CDR2 SYDVKM. V dropped 6 bases and J dropped 5; count of bases not matched to a gene: 7. CDR3 length: 14 residues. CDR3 nucleotides: TGTGCCAGCAGGGGCACCGGGACAGAAAACATTCAGTACTTC. It yields the protein CASRGTGTENIQYF.

The sample holds one count of this clone. The chain combines TRBV2 with TRBJ2-7, with 7 bases identical to TRBD1. With 4 bases clipped from V and 3 bases from J, the junction kept 6 bases outside the gene matches. The CDR3 contains 14 residues. The germline V gene has CDR1 SNHLY and CDR2 FYNNEI. This CDR3 reads CASSAGQKHYEQYF. The DNA of the CDR3 is TGTGCCAGCAGTGCGGGACAGAAGCACTACGAGCAGTACTTC.

Here the CDR3 reads CASSYGRTETNEKLFF. CDR3 sequence (DNA): TGCGCCAGCAGCTACGGGAGGACTGAAACTAATGAAAAACTGTTTTTT. The V call is TRBV4-1, the J call TRBJ1-4, with D unclear. The CDR3 consists of 16 residues. Germline assignment: CDR1 MGHRA and CDR2 YSYEKL. The germline V and J ends were trimmed by 5 bases and 1 base, with 14 bases remaining between them.

This sequence joins TRBV4-3 and TRBJ2-6, with 9 bases that match TRBD1. V dropped 8 bases and J dropped 3; count of bases not matched to a gene: 8. The germline gives CDR1 LGHNA, CDR2 YSLEER. This CDR3 is built from 16 residues. CDR3 in amino acids: CASGRTGVVGANVLTF. The CDR3 bases are TGCGCCAGCGGCCGGACAGGGGTCGTTGGGGCCAACGTCCTGACTTTC.

The chain employs TRBV28 and TRBJ1-2; the D gene is possibly TRBD1 (5 bases). Per the germline V gene, CDR1 is MDHEN and CDR2 is SYDVKM. V was cut by 6 bases and J by 4 bases, with 15 bases left in between. The CDR3 totals 14 residues. The CDR3 DNA follows: TGTGCCAGCAGGACGTATGGGGGGAGCTATGGCTACACCTTC. Amino acids: CASRTYGGSYGYTF.

The CDR3 region has the DNA TGCGCCAGCAGCTTGGAAGCTACTACTGGGGCCAACGTCCTGACTTTC. Translation gives CASSLEATTGANVLTF. The chain is built from TRBV5-1 and TRBJ2-6; D not resolved. The V and J ends lost 0 bases and 2 bases respectively, with 9 bases between them. Germline assignment: CDR1 SGHRS and CDR2 YFSETQ. The CDR3 has 16 residues.

This clone was counted a single time. Within the sample, other DNA sequences also encode this same CDR3. The chain links TRBV7-2 to TRBJ2-5; TRBD2 matches at 11 bases. The CDR3 is 16 residues long. In germline, CDR1 is SGHTA, CDR2 FQGNSA. Trimming cost V 0 bases and J 1 base; bases outside gene matches: 1. For the CDR3, the DNA is TGTGCCAGCAGCTTAGCCGGGACTAGCGGCCAAGAGACCCAGTACTTC. Amino acid sequence: CASSLAGTSGQETQYF.

The chain joins TRBV10-3 to TRBJ2-1, with 7 bases that match TRBD1. The CDR3 has 16 residues. V was pared by 4 bases and J by 2 bases, with 8 bases of the junction left unmatched. Per germline, CDR1 ENHRY and CDR2 SYGVKD. The CDR3 nucleotides are TGTGCCATCAGTGGGGCCGGGACAGATACCTACAATGAGCAGTTCTTC. This gives the protein CAISGAGTDTYNEQFF.

This clone was detected only once. V and J are TRBV28 and TRBJ2-2; D not certain. V shed 6 bases and J shed 6 bases, with 11 bases lying between them. There are 13 residues in the CDR3. The germline CDR1 and CDR2 sequences are MDHEN and SYDVKM. The CDR3 here is CASSRPYPGELFF. The CDR3 bases are TGTGCCAGCAGCCGACCGTATCCCGGGGAGCTGTTTTTT.

This chain connects TRBV5-1 to TRBJ2-7; no reliable D call. CDR1 SGHRS and CDR2 YFSETQ come from the germline V gene. This CDR3 is 14 amino acids long. With 0 bases removed from V and 3 bases from J, the gap between germline ends came to 10 bases. CDR3 residues: CASSLEGKHYEQYF. The CDR3 DNA sequence: TGCGCCAGCAGCTTGGAGGGAAAGCACTACGAGCAGTACTTC.

The chain combines TRBV18 with TRBJ2-3; D not certain. Trimming removed 2 bases from V and 2 bases from J, with 17 bases in between. Germline CDR1 reads KGHSH; CDR2 reads LQKENI. This CDR3 contains 17 residues. The CDR3 DNA sequence: TGTGCCAGCTCACCAATCACAGACCCTCCATACACAGATACGCAGTATTTT. This translates into CASSPITDPPYTDTQYF.

J is TRBJ1-1 and V is TRBV14, with D possibly TRBD1 on 5 matching bases. The V and J ends lost 0 bases and 6 bases respectively, with 17 bases between them. Germline V gives CDR1 SGHDN, CDR2 FVKESK. This CDR3 region has 16 residues. CDR3 DNA: TGTGCCAGCAGCCAAGACCGGGGGGTAGTTGGTTCTGAAGCTTTCTTT. It specifies CASSQDRGVVGSEAFF.

This chain uses TRBV5-8 with TRBJ2-2; weak D call: TRBD1 (5 bases). The germline V gene encodes CDR1 SGHTS and CDR2 YDEGEE. V was trimmed by 4 bases and J by 6 bases, leaving 19 bases between them. The CDR3 is 16 amino acids. The CDR3 sequence is CASSRPGLGKPGELFF. The CDR3 DNA is TGTGCCAGCAGCCGACCAGGGTTGGGAAAACCCGGGGAGCTGTTTTTT.

In regard to this clone: Other nucleotide sequences in the sample specify the same CDR3. J is TRBJ2-7 and V is TRBV7-2; unclear D gene. Deletions cut 1 base from V and 4 bases from J, with 5 bases between. CDR1 SGHTA and CDR2 FQGNSA come from the germline V gene. This CDR3 has 12 amino acids. CDR3 nucleotides: TGTGCCAGCAGCTTAGGGGCTTACGAGCAGTACTTC. This encodes CASSLGAYEQYF.

Worth noting for this clone: Other DNA sequences in the same sample also yield this CDR3. The chain recombines TRBV6-6 with TRBJ2-5; 10 positions agree with TRBD2. There are 15 residues in the CDR3. CDR1 is MNHNY, CDR2 SVGAGI, per germline (reference sequence). The V segment lost 6 bases and the J segment 4 bases; nucleotides outside the gene matches: 8. The CDR3 reads CASRLLAGVGETQYF. CDR3 sequence (DNA): TGTGCCAGCAGATTGCTAGCGGGAGTTGGAGAGACCCAGTACTTC.

This chain uses TRBV5-6 with TRBJ2-6, with a weak D call TRBD1 (6 bases). CDR1 and CDR2 (germline): SGHDT, YYEEEE. The CDR3 runs 14 residues. Trimming took 9 bases from V and 4 from J, leaving 14 bases between them. The CDR3: CATKGVAGANVLTF. Here the CDR3 DNA reads TGTGCCACTAAGGGGGTAGCCGGGGCCAACGTCCTGACTTTC.

The chain has TRBV5-1 and TRBJ1-3, with 7 bases identical to TRBD1. The CDR3 loop spans 15 amino acids. J lost 1 base, V lost 4 bases, and 5 bases had no gene match. Germline CDR1 SGHRS, CDR2 YFSETQ. The CDR3 nucleotides read TGCGCCAGCAGCGATACACAGGGGTCTGGAAACACCATATATTTT. It translates to CASSDTQGSGNTIYF.

The V call is TRBV7-2, the J call TRBJ1-5, with D perhaps TRBD1 (5 bases). The CDR3 contains 15 residues. CDR1 SGHTA and CDR2 FQGNSA come from the germline V gene. Trimming took off 5 bases at V and 0 bases at J, with 11 bases between the two ends. CDR3 protein: CASSRGGYSNQPQHF. The CDR3 nucleotides are TGTGCCAGCAGCCGGGGGGGGTATAGCAATCAGCCCCAGCATTTT.

As for this clone: Other DNA variants within this sample encode the same CDR3. As DNA, the CDR3 is TGTGCCTGGAGTCTTGACAGCTACGAGCAGTACTTC. Translating gives CAWSLDSYEQYF. The gene calls are TRBV30 and TRBJ2-7, with a tentative D call TRBD1 (5 bases). The ends were cut back, 2 bases at V and 3 bases at J, with 8 bases in the middle. The CDR3 totals 12 residues. Germline V lookup: CDR1 GTSNPN, CDR2 SVGIG (reference sequence).

In its sample, this clone was seen a few times. V and J are TRBV19 and TRBJ1-5; no clear D gene. Trimming removed 2 bases at V and 7 bases at J, with 6 bases between. Per the germline V gene, CDR1 is LNHDA and CDR2 is SQIVND (reference sequence). CDR3 length equals 12 residues. The CDR3 DNA follows: TGTGCCAGTAGTATAAACCGGCAGCCCCAGCATTTT. This codes for CASSINRQPQHF.

This clone was seen more than once but under ten times. The chain combines TRBV4-3 with TRBJ1-5; 8 bases match TRBD1. The V and J ends lost 0 bases and 4 bases, in that order; junction bases with no gene match: 8. CDR3 length equals 17 residues. Germline V lookup: CDR1 LGHNA, CDR2 YSLEER. CDR3 residues: CASSQEVGTGGNQPQHF. The CDR3, as DNA: TGCGCCAGCAGCCAAGAAGTAGGTACAGGGGGGAATCAGCCCCAGCATTTT.

This sequence joins TRBV7-8 and TRBJ1-2; 7 nucleotides line up with TRBD1. The CDR3 contains 15 residues. Trimming removed 0 bases from V and 2 bases from J; junction bases left unmatched: 3. Germline values: CDR1 SGHVS, CDR2 FQNEAQ. The CDR3 DNA follows: TGTGCCAGCAGCTTAGCGCCGACAGGGAACTATGGCTACACCTTC. Protein sequence: CASSLAPTGNYGYTF.

This sequence joins TRBV7-9 and TRBJ2-5; 8 bases are a match to TRBD1. Germline V CDR1 and CDR2: SEHNR, FQNEAQ (reference sequence). V shed 5 bases, J shed 1 base, and the junction held 6 bases outside the gene matches. The length of the CDR3 is 15 residues. The CDR3 reads CASSPGTGFQETQYF. CDR3 nucleotide sequence: TGTGCCAGCAGCCCGGGGACAGGTTTCCAAGAGACCCAGTACTTC.

The chain uses TRBV27 and TRBJ1-1; 7 nucleotides align to TRBD1. V gave up 6 bases and J gave up 0 bases; unmatched junction bases: 4. This CDR3 is 14 amino acids long. The germline V gene encodes CDR1 MNHEY and CDR2 SMNVEV (reference sequence). The CDR3 sequence is CASRVGTVNTEAFF. In DNA form, the CDR3 reads TGTGCCAGCAGAGTCGGGACAGTGAACACTGAAGCTTTCTTT.

This rearrangement joins TRBV28 to TRBJ2-2; maybe TRBD1 (6 bases). Trimming shortened V by 6 bases and J by 0 bases, and 11 bases separated the two germline ends. The CDR3 length is 15 residues. The germline V gene has CDR1 MDHEN and CDR2 SYDVKM. This CDR3 reads CASSLRQANTGELFF. The DNA for the CDR3 is TGTGCCAGCAGCCTTAGACAGGCGAACACCGGGGAGCTGTTTTTT. Together with reference TRBV28 and TRBJ2-2, the CDR3 gives the full variable domain: DVKVTQSSRYLVKRTGEKVFLECVQDMDHENMFWYRQDPGLGLRLIYFSYDVKMKEKGDIPEGYSVSREKKERFSLILESASTNQTSMYLCASSLRQANTGELFFGEGSRLTVL.

This clone was recorded a few times. V usage is TRBV5-1 and J usage is TRBJ1-1, with a tentative D call TRBD1 (6 bases). The germline V gene has CDR1 SGHRS and CDR2 YFSETQ. V was trimmed by 6 bases and J by 1 base, leaving 10 bases between them. The CDR3 is made up of 13 amino acids. CDR3 in DNA: TGCGCCAGCAATGGACAGACGAACACTGAAGCTTTCTTT. Its protein product is CASNGQTNTEAFF.

The chain combines TRBV7-9 with TRBJ2-7; D not certain. Germline values: CDR1 SEHNR, CDR2 FQNEAQ (reference sequence). The V end lost 5 bases, the J end lost 3 bases, and 5 bases lay between the germline ends. The CDR3 has 11 residues. The CDR3 DNA reads TGTGCCAGCAGCAACCTCTACGAGCAGTACTTC. It is translated as CASSNLYEQYF.

This rearrangement joins TRBV25-1 to TRBJ2-7, with D hard to call. This CDR3 spans 14 amino acids. V lost 6 bases and J 0 bases, leaving 12 bases between the germline ends. From germline, CDR1 is MGHDK and CDR2 SYGVNS. CDR3 protein: CASSRAPSSYEQYF. DNA for the CDR3: TGTGCCAGCAGCCGGGCCCCGAGCTCCTACGAGCAGTACTTC.